This TCR beta chain emerged from a study of tissue T cells after allogeneic stem cell transplantation. Overall study: Pathologist H&E review favored samples with visible lymphocytes for sequencing among multiple samples.

V lost 1 base and J 3 bases, leaving 16 bases between the germline ends. The CDR3 extends over 16 amino acids. Germline CDR1 reads SGHAT; CDR2 reads FQNNGV. This clone was seen more than once but under ten times. Repertoires were generated with immunoSEQ multiplex PCR, while TCRdb's copy carries only in-frame clones and drops some. The table includes fewer than 30,000 clones, 73% detected once. V and J are TRBV11-2 and TRBJ2-7, with D unclear. This receptor was identified in a female donor older than 55 with lung cancer. This specimen was tissue from the ileum, taken at autopsy. The CDR3 spells CASSLVRHPQNYEQYF. CDR3 nucleotides: TGTGCCAGCAGCTTAGTAAGACACCCGCAGAACTACGAGCAGTACTTC.